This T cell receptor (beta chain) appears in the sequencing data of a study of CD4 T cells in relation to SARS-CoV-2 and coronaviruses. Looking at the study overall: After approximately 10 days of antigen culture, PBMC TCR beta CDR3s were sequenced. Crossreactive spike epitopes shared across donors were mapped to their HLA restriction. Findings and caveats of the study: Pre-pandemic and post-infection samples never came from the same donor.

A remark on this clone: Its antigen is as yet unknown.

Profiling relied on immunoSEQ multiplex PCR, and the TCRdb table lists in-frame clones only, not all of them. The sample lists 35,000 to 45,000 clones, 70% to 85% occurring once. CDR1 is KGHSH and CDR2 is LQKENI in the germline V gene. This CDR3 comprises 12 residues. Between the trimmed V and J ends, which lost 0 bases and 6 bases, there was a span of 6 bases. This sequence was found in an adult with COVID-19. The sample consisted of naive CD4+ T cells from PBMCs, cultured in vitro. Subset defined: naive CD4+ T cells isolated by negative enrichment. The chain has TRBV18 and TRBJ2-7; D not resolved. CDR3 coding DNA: TGTGCCAGCTCACCACCTTCGGGCGAGCAGTACTTC. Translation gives CASSPPSGEQYF.